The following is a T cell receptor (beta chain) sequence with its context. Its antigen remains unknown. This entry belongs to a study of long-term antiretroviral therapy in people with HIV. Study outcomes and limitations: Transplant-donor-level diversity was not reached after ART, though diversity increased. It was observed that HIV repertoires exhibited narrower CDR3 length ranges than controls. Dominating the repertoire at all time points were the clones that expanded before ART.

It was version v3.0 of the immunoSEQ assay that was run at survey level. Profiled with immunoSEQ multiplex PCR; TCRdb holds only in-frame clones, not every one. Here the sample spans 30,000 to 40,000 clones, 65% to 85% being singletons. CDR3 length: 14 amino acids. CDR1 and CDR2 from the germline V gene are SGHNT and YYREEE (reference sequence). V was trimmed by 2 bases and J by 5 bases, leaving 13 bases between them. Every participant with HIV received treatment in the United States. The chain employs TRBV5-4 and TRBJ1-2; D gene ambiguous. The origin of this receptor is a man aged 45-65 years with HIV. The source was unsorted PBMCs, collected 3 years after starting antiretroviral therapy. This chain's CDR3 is CASSFGVSRYGYTF. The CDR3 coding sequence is TGTGCCAGCAGCTTCGGGGTGAGTCGGTATGGCTACACCTTC.